The 30 T cell receptor beta chains presented below share a single source sample, sequenced in a study of T cells in Graves' hyperthyroidism and ophthalmopathy. Amplification of TCR beta CDR3 regions was performed using RNA transcripts as template. The TCR CDR3 was amplified in a first-round RT-PCR using the HTBI primer set. Using its own MiXCR run on the multiplex PCR reads, TCRdb lists one record per CDR3 protein. The table includes some 800,000 distinct CDR3 sequences, around 38% detected once. Specimen: blood. These receptors came from a man aged 18-30 years with Graves' hyperthyroidism.

This clonotype was observed a few times. The chain employs TRBV13 and TRBJ1-2; D is possibly TRBD1 (5 bases). This CDR3 has 11 residues. CDR1 and CDR2 from the germline V gene are PRHDT and FYEKMQ (reference sequence). Deletions cut 5 bases from V and 9 bases from J, with 10 bases between. This CDR3 is CASSQGASYTF. The DNA of the CDR3 is TGTGCCAGCAGCCAAGGGGCCAGCTACACCTTC.

Notes on this clonotype: This could be a read error, since a much larger clone is one nucleotide away. J is TRBJ2-5 and V is TRBV29-1, with D perhaps TRBD2 (5 bases). The CDR3 runs 12 residues. V lost 6 bases, J lost 5 bases, and 13 bases lay in between. In germline, CDR1 is SQVTM, CDR2 ANQGSEA. The CDR3 region is CSVRGVSETQYF. In DNA, the CDR3 is TGCAGCGTCCGGGGTGTAAGTGAGACCCAGTACTTC.

In regard to this clonotype: This may come from a read error, since a much larger clone is one base off. CDR3: CAINESVETQYF. DNA for the CDR3: TGTGCCATCAATGAGTCGGTTGAGACCCAGTACTTC. The rearrangement links TRBV10-3 to TRBJ2-5; D not certain. The CDR3 is made up of 12 amino acids. Germline lookup yields CDR1 ENHRY and CDR2 SYGVKD.

The rearrangement joins TRBV6-1 to TRBJ2-2; D ambiguous. The CDR3 runs 13 residues. The germline V and J ends were trimmed by 11 bases and 3 bases, with 13 bases remaining between them. Germline assignment: CDR1 MNHNS and CDR2 SASEGT. Here the CDR3 reads CASSSPHTGELFF. The DNA of the CDR3 is TGTGCCTCCTCCTCCCCTCACACCGGGGAGCTGTTTTTT.

The chain links TRBV19 to TRBJ2-2; D call uncertain. The germline V gene encodes CDR1 LNHDA and CDR2 SQIVND (reference sequence). The CDR3 sequence is 14 residues long. Deletions cut 8 bases from V and 0 bases from J, with 10 bases between. The CDR3, as DNA: TGTGCCAGTCGGACGGTCGCGAACACCGGGGAGCTGTTTTTT. Its translation: CASRTVANTGELFF. Together with reference TRBV19 and TRBJ2-2, the CDR3 gives the full variable domain: DGGITQSPKYLFRKEGQNVTLSCEQNLNHDAMYWYRQDPGQGLRLIYYSQIVNDFQKGDIAEGYSVSREKKESFPLTVTSAQKNPTAFYLCASRTVANTGELFFGEGSRLTVL.

The genes are TRBV29-1 and TRBJ2-3; D uncertain. This CDR3 region has 13 residues. The germline CDR1 and CDR2 sequences are SQVTM and ANQGSEA. V shed 4 bases and J shed 3 bases, with 11 bases lying between them. This CDR3 is CSVGSRQTDTQYF. The CDR3, as DNA: TGCAGCGTTGGATCCCGTCAAACAGATACGCAGTATTTT.

This clonotype occurred once. The chain couples TRBV5-1 to TRBJ2-7, with D perhaps TRBD1 (5 bases). This CDR3 region has 14 residues. CDR1 is SGHRS and CDR2 is YFSETQ in the germline V gene. The ends were cut back, 6 bases at V and 5 bases at J, with 18 bases in the middle. CDR3 loop: CASTSWGSADEQYF. The CDR3 coding sequence is TGCGCCAGCACCTCTTGGGGCTCCGCCGACGAGCAGTACTTC.

A remark on this clonotype: This clone may be a read error of a much larger clone one base away. The V and J genes are TRBV7-8 and TRBJ2-5; 7 bases fit TRBD1. Per germline, CDR1 SGHVS and CDR2 FQNEAQ. J was trimmed by 5 bases and V by 2 bases; bases with no gene match: 11. The CDR3 consists of 16 residues. The CDR3 here is CASSLCTGVTRETQYF. The CDR3 nucleotides read TGTGCCAGCAGCTTATGTACAGGGGTGACTCGGGAGACCCAGTACTTC.

The table lists this clonotype with a few counts. Sequence at one end of the junction differs from germline and may be a read error. The V and J genes are TRBV10-3 and TRBJ1-5; 10 bases are shared with TRBD1. Looked up from germline, CDR1 is ENHRY and CDR2 is SYGVKD. This CDR3 spans 16 amino acids. CDR3 DNA: TGTGCCAGCAGTGTTGCGGGACAGGGGAAGGGTCAGCCCCAGCATTTT. Residues: CASSVAGQGKGQPQHF.

This clonotype was found a few times. This sequence joins TRBV12-3 or TRBV12-4 and TRBJ1-1; TRBD1 might be the D (5 bases). CDR3 size: 14 residues. With 8 bases removed from V and 8 bases from J, the gap between germline ends came to 21 bases. The CDR3, as DNA: TGTGCCAGCTTCTCCCCTGGGGCAGGGAGGGAAGCTTTCTTT. Protein: CASFSPGAGREAFF.

There are many counts of this clonotype. The chain has TRBV9 and TRBJ1-3; D is undetermined. Germline CDR1 SGDLS, CDR2 YYNGEE. Trimming stripped 0 bases from V and 3 bases from J, with 4 bases between. The CDR3 runs to 13 residues. CDR3 DNA sequence: TGTGCCAGCAGCGTAGATGTTGGAAACACCATATATTTT. Translated, it gives CASSVDVGNTIYF. The variable domain in full, with the rest retrieved from reference TRBV9 and TRBJ1-3, is DSGVTQTPKHLITATGQRVTLRCSPRSGDLSVYWYQQSLDQGLQFLIQYYNGEERAKGNILERFSAQQFPDLHSELNLSSLELGDSALYFCASSVDVGNTIYFGEGSWLTVV.

To note about this clonotype: One end of the junction is discordant with germline, which a read error may explain. This CDR3 is CASSFLAGGLSYGQYF. CDR3 sequence (DNA): TGCGCCAGCAGCTTCCTAGCGGGGGGCCTCTCCTACGGGCAGTACTTC. The V call is TRBV5-1, the J call TRBJ2-7; 11 bases are a match to TRBD2. This CDR3 has 16 amino acids. The germline CDR1 and CDR2 sequences are SGHRS and YFSETQ. The full variable domain, in which reference TRBV5-1 and TRBJ2-7 provide the parts outside the CDR3, is KAGVTQTPRYLIKTRGQQVTLSCSPISGHRSVSWYQQTPGQGLQFLFEYFSETQRNKGNFPGRFSGRQFSNSRSEMNVSTLELGDSALYLCASSFLAGGLSYGQYFGPGTRLTVT.

In this sample, this clonotype turned up many times. The chain uses TRBV7-9 and TRBJ2-7; 7 bases agree with TRBD1. CDR1 and CDR2 (germline): SEHNR, FQNEAQ (reference sequence). Trimming cost V 4 bases and J 1 base; bases outside gene matches: 1. The CDR3 length is 13 residues. In DNA, the CDR3 is TGTGCCAGCAGCTCGGGACAGTCCTACGAGCAGTACTTC. Translation gives CASSSGQSYEQYF.

This clonotype turned up a few times. V usage is TRBV19 and J usage is TRBJ1-3; a weak D match, TRBD1 (6 bases). The germline V gene has CDR1 LNHDA and CDR2 SQIVND (reference sequence). Trimming took 5 bases from V and 0 from J, leaving 17 bases between them. This CDR3 spans 17 amino acids. The CDR3 loop reads CASSLNGQQSSGNTIYF. CDR3 in DNA: TGTGCCAGTAGTCTAAATGGACAGCAATCCTCTGGAAACACCATATATTTT.

The sample holds a few counts of this clonotype. V usage is TRBV9 and J usage is TRBJ1-2; possibly TRBD1 for D (6 bases). Germline V CDR1 and CDR2: SGDLS, YYNGEE. V lost 3 bases to trimming and J lost 8 bases, with 14 bases between them. CDR3 length equals 13 residues. CDR3 nucleotide sequence: TGTGCCAGCAGCGCTGCTCCAGGGGACGGCTACACCTTC. This translates into CASSAAPGDGYTF.

This clonotype was counted at least ten times. The V call is TRBV29-1, the J call TRBJ2-2, with a tentative D call TRBD2 (6 bases). The germline gives CDR1 SQVTM, CDR2 ANQGSEA. This CDR3 comprises 15 residues. V lost 4 bases, J lost 5 bases, and 17 bases lay in between. CDR3 nucleotide sequence: TGCAGCGTTGCGCGGGGTCTAAGGGGAACCGGGGAGCTGTTTTTT. Its protein is CSVARGLRGTGELFF.

This clonotype was seen a handful of times. The gene calls are TRBV10-3 and TRBJ2-5; TRBD2 matches 7 bases. Germline lookup yields CDR1 ENHRY and CDR2 SYGVKD. The CDR3 runs to 14 residues. With V trimmed by 3 bases and J by 5 bases, 6 bases remained unmatched. The DNA of the CDR3 is TGTGCCATCAGTGACGCGGGGGTAGGGGAGACCCAGTACTTC. Translated, it gives CAISDAGVGETQYF.

The sample holds a few counts of this clonotype. The genes are TRBV11-2 and TRBJ1-1; D remains ambiguous. The V and J ends lost 5 bases and 6 bases respectively, with 16 bases between them. The V gene's germline CDR1 is SGHAT and CDR2 FQNNGV. The CDR3 is 14 residues long. In nucleotides, the CDR3 is TGTGCCAGCAGCCCCTCGGCGACCGAGCCTGAAGCTTTCTTT. This sequence encodes CASSPSATEPEAFF.

This clonotype appeared a few times. The genes are TRBV5-1 and TRBJ2-5; D perhaps matches TRBD2 (5 bases). The CDR3 contains 13 residues. V lost 1 base to trimming and J lost 5 bases, with 9 bases between them. The V gene's germline CDR1 is SGHRS and CDR2 YFSETQ. The CDR3 protein is CASSLPSTETQYF. CDR3 sequence (DNA): TGCGCCAGCAGCTTGCCTAGCACGGAGACCCAGTACTTC.

The chain combines TRBV12-3 or TRBV12-4 with TRBJ2-7; D unresolved. V was shortened by 2 bases and J by 5 bases, with 10 bases between the two germline ends. The CDR3 has 13 residues. CDR3 nucleotides: TGTGCCAGCAGTTTATTTGGGTCCCACGAGCAGTACTTC. Its translation: CASSLFGSHEQYF.

This clonotype was detected many times. The rearrangement links TRBV2 to TRBJ2-7; 7 bases line up with TRBD2. CDR1 is SNHLY, CDR2 FYNNEI, per germline. V trimming: 11 bases; J trimming: 0 bases; junction bases outside the gene matches: 7. The CDR3 is made up of 13 amino acids. CDR3 protein: CAVWGEGSYEQYF. CDR3 bases: TGTGCCGTTTGGGGGGAGGGCTCCTACGAGCAGTACTTC.

This clonotype has at least ten counts. The rearrangement links TRBV7-2 to TRBJ2-7, with 8 bases fitting TRBD1. The V gene end was trimmed by 5 bases and the J gene end by 1 base; junction bases not matched to a gene: 7. CDR1 SGHTA and CDR2 FQGNSA come from the germline V gene. The CDR3 is 15 residues long. The CDR3 region has the DNA TGTGCCAGCAGCGTGGACAGGGCCGCGTCCTACGAGCAGTACTTC. It encodes CASSVDRAASYEQYF.

The chain joins TRBV2 to TRBJ1-1; 7 nucleotides align to TRBD1. The length of the CDR3 is 14 residues. With 1 base clipped from V and 4 bases from J, the junction kept 3 bases outside the gene matches. Looked up from germline, CDR1 is SNHLY and CDR2 is FYNNEI. DNA of the CDR3: TGTGCCAGCAGTGAAGAGGGACAGTTCACTGAAGCTTTCTTT. It specifies CASSEEGQFTEAFF.

This clonotype was observed many times. The CDR3 here is CSARTTGSKSEQYF. The CDR3 nucleotides read TGCAGTGCTCGAACGACGGGTTCCAAAAGCGAGCAGTACTTC. The chain links TRBV20-1 to TRBJ2-7; D is unresolved. CDR3 size: 14 residues. V lost 5 bases to trimming and J lost 6 bases, with 20 bases between them. Germline V gene sequence: CDR1 DFQATT, CDR2 SNEGSKA (reference sequence).

The rearrangement uses TRBV7-9 and TRBJ1-1; 7 bases match TRBD1. V lost 6 bases and J lost 0; bases outside the gene matches: 4. The CDR3 consists of 14 residues. From germline, CDR1 is SEHNR and CDR2 FQNEAQ (reference sequence). The chain's CDR3 is CASRAQGVNTEAFF. DNA of the CDR3: TGTGCCAGCAGGGCCCAGGGGGTGAACACTGAAGCTTTCTTT.

This clonotype was found a few times. This chain connects TRBV12-3 or TRBV12-4 to TRBJ1-1; TRBD1 matches at 7 bases. The CDR3 length is 14 residues. The trim removed 4 bases at V and 4 bases at J, leaving 6 bases unmatched. This CDR3 is CASSSQGVVTEAFF. DNA for the CDR3: TGTGCCAGCAGTTCTCAGGGGGTGGTCACTGAAGCTTTCTTT.

In this sample, this clonotype turned up once. V and J are TRBV2 and TRBJ1-4, with D uncertain. Germline CDR1 SNHLY, CDR2 FYNNEI. The CDR3 extends over 13 amino acids. Between the trimmed V and J ends, which lost 2 bases and 10 bases, there was a span of 11 bases. The CDR3 nucleotides read TGTGCCAGCAGTGAACAGAGCTCTGGAAAACTGTTTTTT. It is translated as CASSEQSSGKLFF.

This clonotype was seen a few times. The V call is TRBV7-6, the J call TRBJ2-7; tentative D call: TRBD1 (5 bases). V lost 4 bases, J lost 6 bases, and 19 bases lay in between. Germline values: CDR1 SGHVS, CDR2 FNYEAQ. This CDR3 has 15 amino acids. In nucleotides, the CDR3 is TGTGCCAGCAGCTCGATAGCCCACACAGGAGCCGAGCAGTACTTC. It encodes CASSSIAHTGAEQYF. The full variable domain, in which reference TRBV7-6 and TRBJ2-7 provide the parts outside the CDR3, is GAGVSQSPRYKVTKRGQDVALRCDPISGHVSLYWYRQALGQGPEFLTYFNYEAQQDKSGLPNDRFSAERPEGSISTLTIQRTEQRDSAMYRCASSSIAHTGAEQYFGPGTRLTVT.

The chain is built from TRBV29-1 and TRBJ1-1; possible D gene TRBD1, 6 bases. Per the germline V gene, CDR1 is SQVTM and CDR2 is ANQGSEA. This CDR3 spans 12 amino acids. In nucleotides, the CDR3 is TGCAGTACAGGGTCGGGTTTCACTGAAGCTTTCTTT. Encoded protein: CSTGSGFTEAFF.

The chain combines TRBV7-9 with TRBJ2-7; perhaps TRBD1 as D (5 bases). V lost 2 bases to trimming and J lost 6 bases, with 14 bases between them. The CDR3 length is 14 residues. The germline CDR1 and CDR2 sequences are SEHNR and FQNEAQ (reference sequence). In DNA form, the CDR3 reads TGTGCCAGCAGCTTATATCAGGGTGCAGGCGAGCAGTACTTC. Amino acids: CASSLYQGAGEQYF.